What follows are 29 T cell receptor beta chains derived from one specimen sequenced in a study of T cells in Graves' hyperthyroidism and ophthalmopathy. RNA transcripts provided the source from which TCR beta CDR3 regions were amplified. The HTBI primer set served for first-round RT-PCR of the TCR CDR3. MiXCR, run by TCRdb on the multiplex PCR reads, gives a single entry per CDR3 protein. The sample yields around 600,000 distinct CDR3 sequences, 15% to 18% seen once. Sequencing used blood. These receptors were obtained from a woman aged 25 to 45 with Graves' hyperthyroidism.

Comments on this clonotype: Since a much larger clone is just one base distant, this may be a read error. The chain combines TRBV6-5 with TRBJ2-7, with TRBD1 matching over 7 bases. V lost 2 bases to trimming and J lost 7 bases; unmatched junction nucleotides: 11. This CDR3 spans 15 amino acids. From germline, CDR1 is MNHEY and CDR2 SVGAGI. CDR3 in DNA: TGTGCCAGCAGTTACACGACAGGGTTCGTTGGGGAGCAGTACTTC. Amino acids: CASSYTTGFVGEQYF.

This clonotype has just one count. V usage is TRBV12-5 and J usage is TRBJ1-1; 10 bases agree with TRBD1. CDR3 length equals 14 residues. Germline CDR1 is LGHNT and CDR2 is FRNRAP. The V and J ends lost 6 bases and 4 bases, in that order; junction bases with no gene match: 5. CDR3 loop: CASGPGTGATEAFF. The CDR3 bases are TGTGCTAGTGGCCCCGGGACAGGGGCCACTGAAGCTTTCTTT.

This clonotype was detected many times. This sequence joins TRBV7-9 and TRBJ2-5, with 7 bases matching TRBD1. The ends lost 3 bases at V and 1 base at J; junction bases unmatched: 2. Germline assignment: CDR1 SEHNR and CDR2 FQNEAQ (reference sequence). This CDR3 spans 14 amino acids. The CDR3 DNA follows: TGTGCCAGCAGCTTCCGGGACAGCCAAGAGACCCAGTACTTC. Translating gives CASSFRDSQETQYF.

This chain connects TRBV19 to TRBJ2-1; 8 nucleotides agree with TRBD1. Per germline, CDR1 LNHDA and CDR2 SQIVND (reference sequence). The trim removed 10 bases at V and 2 bases at J, leaving 4 bases unmatched. The CDR3 is 13 residues long. The CDR3 region is CATEGQAYNEQFF. CDR3 DNA: TGTGCCACCGAGGGACAGGCCTACAATGAGCAGTTCTTC.

The chain has TRBV15 and TRBJ2-1; D is unresolved. The CDR3 contains 16 residues. Germline CDR1 reads LNHNV; CDR2 reads YYDKDF (reference sequence). V was trimmed by 0 bases and J by 0 bases, leaving 9 bases between them. The CDR3 sequence: CATSRDQGNSYNEQFF. In DNA form, the CDR3 reads TGTGCCACCAGCAGAGATCAAGGAAACTCCTACAATGAGCAGTTCTTC.

This clonotype was detected many times. V gene TRBV12-3 or TRBV12-4 combines with J gene TRBJ2-3, with 7 positions matching TRBD1. J gave up 2 bases and V 6 bases, and 11 bases lay outside the gene matches. This CDR3 comprises 16 residues. CDR3 nucleotides: TGTGCCAGCAGGGCCTCCCAGACAGGGTTCACAGATACGCAGTATTTT. It translates to CASRASQTGFTDTQYF.

This clonotype was seen a few times. This sequence joins TRBV29-1 and TRBJ1-1; 9 bases line up with TRBD1. Germline trimming cut 6 bases from V and 0 bases from J; bases unmatched to any gene: 2. Germline V gene sequence: CDR1 SQVTM, CDR2 ANQGSEA. CDR3 length equals 13 residues. CDR3 DNA: TGCAGCGTGGACAGGGGCATGAACACTGAAGCTTTCTTT. It is translated as CSVDRGMNTEAFF.

This clonotype was picked up many times. CDR3 nucleotides: TGTGCCAGCAGTCCGACAGGGACCCGATATGGCTACACCTTC. It specifies CASSPTGTRYGYTF. V and J are TRBV2 and TRBJ1-2; 7 bases fit TRBD1. Germline CDR1 reads SNHLY; CDR2 reads FYNNEI. This CDR3 is built from 14 residues. After removal of 5 bases from V and 5 bases from J, the junction contained 8 bases not matched to a gene.

The chain uses TRBV10-3 and TRBJ1-2, with D maybe TRBD1 (5 bases). V was clipped by 0 bases and J by 8 bases, with 10 bases between them. The CDR3 extends over 13 amino acids. CDR1 and CDR2 from the germline V gene are ENHRY and SYGVKD. This CDR3 reads CAISESAGSGYTF. CDR3 DNA: TGTGCCATCAGTGAGTCGGCAGGGAGCGGCTACACCTTC.

In this sample, this clonotype turned up many times. The V and J genes are TRBV12-3 or TRBV12-4 and TRBJ2-5; TRBD2 might be the D (6 bases). The CDR3 length is 13 residues. V was pared by 3 bases and J by 5 bases, with 10 bases between. The CDR3 here is CASSLEGEETQYF. The CDR3, as DNA: TGTGCCAGCAGTTTGGAGGGAGAGGAGACCCAGTACTTC.

The sample holds many counts of this clonotype. The chain is built from TRBV20-1 and TRBJ1-1, with 8 bases lining up with TRBD1. The V gene end was trimmed by 3 bases and the J gene end by 3 bases; junction bases not matched to a gene: 6. Germline CDR1 is DFQATT and CDR2 is SNEGSKA (reference sequence). The CDR3 spans 14 residues. The CDR3 reads CSARLQGGHTEAFF. CDR3 nucleotides: TGCAGTGCTAGGTTACAGGGGGGGCACACTGAAGCTTTCTTT.

This clonotype has at least ten counts. The V gene is TRBV20-1, the J gene TRBJ2-7; D is unresolved. Trimming took 1 base from V and 0 from J, leaving 7 bases between them. From germline, CDR1 is DFQATT and CDR2 SNEGSKA (reference sequence). The CDR3 covers 13 residues. The CDR3: CSARVPFSYEQYF. The DNA of the CDR3 is TGCAGTGCTAGAGTCCCGTTCTCCTACGAGCAGTACTTC.

The table lists this clonotype with a few counts. Written as DNA, the CDR3 is TGCAGCGGTCAAGTGGGAGAACAAAACACCATATATTTT. It encodes CSGQVGEQNTIYF. The chain couples TRBV29-1 to TRBJ1-3; no clear D gene. The CDR3 is made up of 13 amino acids. Trimming took off 7 bases at V and 6 bases at J, with 16 bases between the two ends. Per germline, CDR1 SQVTM and CDR2 ANQGSEA.

This clonotype was detected a few times. The chain has TRBV2 and TRBJ2-1, with TRBD1 matching over 9 bases. CDR3 length equals 13 residues. The germline V gene encodes CDR1 SNHLY and CDR2 FYNNEI. J gave up 2 bases and V 10 bases, and 3 bases lay outside the gene matches. DNA of the CDR3: TGTGCCACCGACAGGGGGGCCTACAATGAGCAGTTCTTC. Translation: CATDRGAYNEQFF.

The chain combines TRBV7-3 with TRBJ2-3; no reliable D call. Germline V gene data show CDR1 as SGHTA and CDR2 as FQGTGA. V was shortened by 4 bases and J by 4 bases, with 12 bases between the two germline ends. CDR3 length equals 14 residues. CDR3 nucleotides: TGTGCCAGCAGCTCCGATCTAATGGCAGATACGCAGTATTTT. It yields the protein CASSSDLMADTQYF.

This clonotype was seen at least ten times. CDR3 region: CASSLAAYSNQPQHF. The CDR3 DNA follows: TGTGCCAGCAGTTTGGCAGCTTATAGCAATCAGCCCCAGCATTTT. V usage is TRBV27 and J usage is TRBJ1-5; D gene ambiguous. Trimming took off 3 bases at V and 0 bases at J, with 9 bases between the two ends. The CDR3 is made up of 15 amino acids. Germline CDR1 MNHEY, CDR2 SMNVEV (reference sequence).

The V gene is TRBV7-6, the J gene TRBJ1-6, with D perhaps matching TRBD1 (6 bases). The length of the CDR3 is 16 residues. Germline values: CDR1 SGHVS, CDR2 FNYEAQ. Trimming shortened V by 4 bases and J by 0 bases, and 10 bases separated the two germline ends. The chain's CDR3 is CASSSSDSSYNSPLHF. In DNA, the CDR3 is TGTGCCAGCAGCTCGTCGGACAGCTCCTATAATTCACCCCTCCACTTT.

This chain joins TRBV10-3 and TRBJ1-5; 7 positions agree with TRBD1. Germline V gene lookup returns CDR1 ENHRY and CDR2 SYGVKD. V was pared by 2 bases and J by 1 base, with 2 bases of the junction left unmatched. The CDR3 has 15 amino acids. Here the CDR3 reads CAISERDRSNQPQHF. The CDR3 nucleotides read TGTGCCATCAGTGAGAGGGACAGAAGCAATCAGCCCCAGCATTTT.

CDR3 in DNA: TGTGCCAGTAGTGTAGCGACGGGAATTGGAATTCGGGAGCAGTACTTC. It specifies CASSVATGIGIREQYF. The chain carries TRBV19 and TRBJ2-7; possibly TRBD2 for D (5 bases). This CDR3 region has 16 residues. V was pared by 5 bases and J by 7 bases, with 24 bases between. In germline, CDR1 is LNHDA, CDR2 SQIVND (reference sequence).

This chain links TRBV12-5 with TRBJ1-6; perhaps TRBD1 as D (6 bases). The CDR3 is made up of 14 amino acids. V was clipped by 8 bases and J by 7 bases, with 15 bases between them. Per the germline V gene, CDR1 is LGHNT and CDR2 is FRNRAP. The CDR3 DNA follows: TGTGCTAGTTCCTTTGGGGGGGCGAATTCACCCCTCCACTTT. Protein product: CASSFGGANSPLHF.

This clonotype was counted between two and nine times. The V and J genes are TRBV6-1 and TRBJ2-1; no clear D gene. Looked up from germline, CDR1 is MNHNS and CDR2 is SASEGT. Trimming removed 10 bases from V and 9 bases from J, with 19 bases in between. The CDR3 has 13 residues. The CDR3 here is CATGRASHGEQFF. The CDR3 DNA is TGTGCCACGGGTCGGGCCTCCCATGGTGAGCAGTTCTTC.

This clonotype was counted ten times or more. The genes are TRBV20-1 and TRBJ1-1; 7 nucleotides match TRBD1. The J segment lost 1 base and the V segment lost 6 bases, leaving 23 bases of the junction unmatched. Germline V CDR1 and CDR2: DFQATT, SNEGSKA (reference sequence). This CDR3 is built from 19 residues. CDR3 sequence reads: CSAWGGGDRRTGKNTEAFF. The CDR3 DNA sequence: TGCAGTGCATGGGGAGGGGGGGACAGACGGACGGGCAAGAACACTGAAGCTTTCTTT.

This clonotype was counted at least ten times. CDR3 DNA: TGTGCCAGCAGCCAGGGACTAGCAGTCTACAATGAGCAGTTCTTC. This translates into CASSQGLAVYNEQFF. This chain connects TRBV7-6 to TRBJ2-1; 9 nucleotides agree with TRBD2. V shed 5 bases, J shed 3 bases, and the junction held 5 bases outside the gene matches. This CDR3 is 15 amino acids long. Germline assignment: CDR1 SGHVS and CDR2 FNYEAQ.

The chain links TRBV3-1 to TRBJ2-1; maybe TRBD2 (5 bases). The CDR3 runs 18 residues. The germline V and J ends were trimmed by 1 base and 7 bases, with 23 bases remaining between them. CDR1 LGHDT and CDR2 YNNKEL come from the germline V gene (reference sequence). The CDR3 DNA is TGTGCCAGCAGCCAAGGCTTACCGGACTGGGCCTCCGGGAATGAGCAGTTCTTC. Its translation is CASSQGLPDWASGNEQFF.

This clonotype was recorded many times. The chain employs TRBV3-1 and TRBJ2-1; 7 nucleotides line up with TRBD2. The length of the CDR3 is 18 residues. Germline CDR1 reads LGHDT; CDR2 reads YNNKEL (reference sequence). After removal of 3 bases from V and 0 bases from J, the junction contained 11 bases not matched to a gene. The chain's CDR3 is CASSQERGLPYSYNEQFF. CDR3 DNA: TGTGCCAGCAGCCAGGAGAGGGGACTACCATACTCCTACAATGAGCAGTTCTTC.

The chain employs TRBV6-1 and TRBJ2-7; possibly TRBD1 or TRBD2 for D (5 bases each). Per the germline V gene, CDR1 is MNHNS and CDR2 is SASEGT. Deletions cut 5 bases from V and 4 bases from J, with 12 bases between. The CDR3 consists of 13 residues. The CDR3 nucleotides are TGTGCCAGCAGTTGGGACGGATTATACGAGCAGTACTTC. Its protein product is CASSWDGLYEQYF.

The chain employs TRBV7-9 and TRBJ1-6; unclear D gene. Germline V gene data show CDR1 as SEHNR and CDR2 as FQNEAQ (reference sequence). The CDR3 totals 15 residues. V was cut by 7 bases and J by 1 base, with 11 bases left in between. The CDR3 is CASNRGGSYNSPLHF. CDR3 bases: TGTGCCAGCAACCGGGGTGGATCCTATAATTCACCCCTCCACTTT.

A few counts support this clonotype. This chain uses TRBV10-1 with TRBJ2-3, with TRBD2 identical over 9 bases. CDR1 and CDR2 from the germline V gene are WNHNN and SYGVQD (reference sequence). CDR3 length equals 16 residues. Trimming took 3 bases from V and 2 from J; bases not matched to a gene: 6. The CDR3 here is CASSDSLAGFTDTQYF. The DNA of the CDR3 is TGCGCCAGCAGTGATTCCCTAGCGGGGTTCACAGATACGCAGTATTTT.

This chain links TRBV19 with TRBJ2-2; D gene unclear. Germline V gene sequence: CDR1 LNHDA, CDR2 SQIVND (reference sequence). With 7 bases removed from V and 0 bases from J, the gap between germline ends came to 9 bases. The CDR3 runs 14 residues. CDR3 sequence reads: CASTRRSNTGELFF. In DNA, the CDR3 is TGTGCCAGTACTAGGAGATCGAACACCGGGGAGCTGTTTTTT.